These T cell receptor beta chains were read from a single sample in a study of cytomegalovirus exposure and HLA in healthy donors. The protocol was immunoSEQ multiplex PCR, while the TCRdb copy is restricted to in-frame clones and leaves out a portion. The table shows roughly 150,000 clones, with about three quarters occurring only once. Sequencing was carried out using PBMCs. These receptors came from a man between 18 and 29 years old in good health and CMV-seronegative. CDR3s include the opening cysteine and the closing phenylalanine or tryptophan. D genes are given only for firm matches. Rows give clone size only sometimes, using once, few, many, or a class for an expanded clone.

J gene	V gene	clone size	D gene	CDR3 DNA	CDR3 protein
TRBJ2-3	TRBV25-1	NA	TRBD1	TGTGCCAGCAGTGAACAGGGGGCGCAAGATACGCAGTATTTT	CASSEQGAQDTQYF
TRBJ2-4	TRBV18	NA	NA	TGTGCCAGCTCAACCGAACTAGCAGCCAAAAACATTCAGTACTTC	CASSTELAAKNIQYF
TRBJ2-7	TRBV7-8	NA	NA	TGTGCCAGCAGCCCGCGGCTAGCCGGCTACGAGCAGTACTTC	CASSPRLAGYEQYF
TRBJ1-5	TRBV10-1	NA	NA	TGCGCCAGCATTATCAATCAGCCCCAGCATTTT	CASIINQPQHF
TRBJ1-6	TRBV10-3	NA	NA	TGTGCCATCAGATCAGGGGATTCACCCCTCCACTTT	CAIRSGDSPLHF
TRBJ2-7	TRBV10-3	NA	TRBD2	TGTGCCATCAGTGGACTAGCGGGAGTTGCCGACGAGCAGTACTTC	CAISGLAGVADEQYF
TRBJ2-6	TRBV15	NA	NA	TGTGCCACCAGCAGAGATCGCGGCTCTGGGGCCAACGTCCTGACTTTC	CATSRDRGSGANVLTF
TRBJ1-3	TRBV30	NA	NA	TGTGCCTGGCTAACCTCCTCTGGAAACACCATATATTTT	CAWLTSSGNTIYF
TRBJ1-1	TRBV5-4	NA	NA	TGTGCCAGCAGCCCAGAATGGGCCCAGAACACTGAAGCTTTCTTT	CASSPEWAQNTEAFF
TRBJ2-3	TRBV10-3	NA	TRBD2	TGTGCCATCAGTGGTCCGCTAAGCGGGAGGGCTCCAGATACGCAGTATTTT	CAISGPLSGRAPDTQYF
TRBJ1-3	TRBV9	NA	NA	TGTGCCAGCAGCGTAGGCAGCGCTGGAAACACCATATATTTT	CASSVGSAGNTIYF
TRBJ2-5	TRBV4-1	NA	TRBD2	TGCGCCAGCAGCCAAGACGGACTAGCGGGAGCCCCAGAGACCCAGTACTTC	CASSQDGLAGAPETQYF
TRBJ2-1	TRBV5-6	once	TRBD1	TGTGCCAGCAGCTTGGGGGGGACAGGGCCCTACAATGAGCAGTTCTTC	CASSLGGTGPYNEQFF
TRBJ2-1	TRBV5-1	few	TRBD1	TGCGCCAGCAGCCCGGACAGGGGCTCCTACAATGAGCAGTTCTTC	CASSPDRGSYNEQFF
TRBJ2-2	TRBV2	NA	NA	TGTGCCAGTGGTAGTCAGGCGGGGAACACCGGGGAGCTGTTTTTT	CASGSQAGNTGELFF
TRBJ2-7	TRBV4-3	once	NA	TGCGCCAAAGAGTCGGCAGGCCCAAGGGGCGAGCAGTACTTC	CAKESAGPRGEQYF
TRBJ2-7	TRBV6-1	NA	TRBD1	TGTGCCAGCGAACACAACAGGGGCCCCTACGAGCAGTACTTC	CASEHNRGPYEQYF
TRBJ1-2	TRBV19	once	NA	TGTGCCAGTAGTATGGCAGGGTACTATGGCTACACCTTC	CASSMAGYYGYTF
TRBJ2-1	TRBV7-2	few	NA	TGTGCCAGCAGCTTAGAAACAGGAGCCGCTTCCTACAATGAGCAGTTCTTC	CASSLETGAASYNEQFF
TRBJ1-3	TRBV28	NA	TRBD1	TGTGCCAGCAGTCGACAGGGCTCTGGAAACACCATATATTTT	CASSRQGSGNTIYF
TRBJ1-5	TRBV12-5	NA	NA	TGTGCTAGTGGTTTGGTACGGGGGCCCCAGCATTTT	CASGLVRGPQHF
TRBJ2-1	TRBV7-9	NA	NA	TGTGCCAGCAGCTTAGCTAGCGGCCCCTACAATGAGCAGTTCTTC	CASSLASGPYNEQFF
TRBJ2-1	TRBV11-2	NA	TRBD2	TGTGCCAGCAGCCCCGGGACTAGCGGGAGAGGTGAGCAGTTCTTC	CASSPGTSGRGEQFF
TRBJ1-1	TRBV6-5	NA	NA	TGTGCCAGCAGTCCCCGGCCCGGGGGAGACACTGAAGCTTTCTTT	CASSPRPGGDTEAFF
TRBJ1-3	TRBV19	NA	NA	TGTGCCAGTAGTCCCACCGCGGCTGCTGGAAACACCATATATTTT	CASSPTAAAGNTIYF
TRBJ2-7	TRBV4-3	NA	NA	TGCGCCAGCAGCCAAGACAGGTTGGGCAGGGCGGGGGAGCAGTACTTC	CASSQDRLGRAGEQYF
TRBJ2-3	TRBV5-4	NA	TRBD2	TGTGCCAGCACTCCGGGACTAGCGGACACAGATACGCAGTATTTT	CASTPGLADTDTQYF
TRBJ2-1	TRBV7-2	few	TRBD2	TGTGCCAGCAGCTCTCAGGGTAGCGGGAGAACTGAGCAGTTCTTC	CASSSQGSGRTEQFF
TRBJ1-3	TRBV27	NA	NA	TGTGCCAGCAGTTTAAGCCAGGGGGGAAACACCATATATTTT	CASSLSQGGNTIYF
TRBJ2-5	TRBV19	NA	TRBD1	TGTGCCAGTAGTCGTGGGTCCGGGACAGGACAAGAGACCCAGTACTTC	CASSRGSGTGQETQYF
TRBJ2-5	TRBV5-8	NA	TRBD2	TGTGCCAGCAGTTCCCGGCTAGCGGGAGAAGAGACCCAGTACTTC	CASSSRLAGEETQYF
TRBJ2-7	TRBV4-3	NA	TRBD2	TGCGCCAGCAGCCGAGGAAGCGGGAGGTACGAGCAGTACTTC	CASSRGSGRYEQYF
TRBJ2-3	TRBV5-1	NA	TRBD2	TGCGCCAGCAGCTTGGGGATGACTAGCGGGATTACAGATACGCAGTATTTT	CASSLGMTSGITDTQYF
TRBJ2-7	TRBV7-2	NA	TRBD2	TGTGCCAGCAGCTTTCCTGCGGGAGTCTACGAGCAGTACTTC	CASSFPAGVYEQYF
TRBJ2-2	TRBV9	NA	NA	TGTGCCAGCAGCGCCTCTTACAGGGATAGTAGCGAGCTGTTTTTT	CASSASYRDSSELFF
TRBJ1-2	TRBV4-1	NA	NA	TGCGCCAGCAGCCAACAGGGCTATGGCTACACCTTC	CASSQQGYGYTF
TRBJ2-1	TRBV10-1	NA	TRBD2	TGCGCCAGCAGTGAGGGCGGGAGTTCCTACAATGAGCAGTTCTTC	CASSEGGSSYNEQFF
TRBJ2-7	TRBV5-1	NA	TRBD1	TGCGCCAGCAGCACCGGACAGGGGCCCCACGAGCAGTACTTC	CASSTGQGPHEQYF
TRBJ2-1	TRBV7-8	few	TRBD1	TGTGCCAGCAGCTCCTTATGGACCCTTCTGGGTCCGGGACAGGGGATGAATGAGCAGTTCTTC	CASSSLWTLLGPGQGMNEQFF
TRBJ2-7	TRBV5-5	few	TRBD1	TGTGCCAGCAGCCCGAGGGGGACAGGGAGATTCGTCGAGCAGTACTTC	CASSPRGTGRFVEQYF
TRBJ2-7	TRBV11-3	NA	TRBD1	TGTGCCAGCAGCCGGGGACAGGGGCTCTACGAGCAGTACTTC	CASSRGQGLYEQYF
TRBJ2-2	TRBV5-6	NA	TRBD1	TGTGCCAGCAGCTTCGGGACAGGGGACCTCACCGGGGAGCTGTTTTTT	CASSFGTGDLTGELFF
TRBJ1-2	TRBV28	NA	NA	TGTGCCAGCAGTTCATCAGGGGAGGGTTGGTATGGCTACACCTTC	CASSSSGEGWYGYTF
TRBJ2-2	TRBV29-1	NA	NA	TGCAGCGTTGCGGACAGCTTTCGGACCGGGGAGCTGTTTTTT	CSVADSFRTGELFF
TRBJ1-4	TRBV5-1	NA	NA	TGCGCCAGCAGTCTTCCAACTAATGAAAAACTGTTTTTT	CASSLPTNEKLFF
TRBJ1-5	TRBV9	once	NA	TGTGCCAGCAGCTCGGGGGGGCTGGGGGAACCCCAGCATTTT	CASSSGGLGEPQHF
TRBJ2-1	TRBV6-1	NA	TRBD2	TGTGCCAGCAACCTCGGGGGTAGCGGGAGCTATGAGCAGTTCTTC	CASNLGGSGSYEQFF
TRBJ1-5	TRBV11-2	NA	NA	TGTGCCAGCAGCTTAGGAGGCAGGAGAGGGCAGCCCCAGCATTTT	CASSLGGRRGQPQHF
TRBJ1-2	TRBV28	NA	TRBD1	TGTGCCAGCAGTTTATCTGCGACAGGGGGGGACTATGGCTACACCTTC	CASSLSATGGDYGYTF
TRBJ1-2	TRBV6-1	NA	TRBD1	TGTGCCGGCACCTGGGGACAGGCTCCTTATGGCTACACCTTC	CAGTWGQAPYGYTF
TRBJ1-2	TRBV18	NA	TRBD1	TGTGCCAGCTCACCCCCGACAGGGGTCGGCTACACCTTC	CASSPPTGVGYTF
TRBJ2-7	TRBV18	once	TRBD2	TGTGCCAGCTCACCAACTAGCGGGGCCTACGAGCAGTACTTC	CASSPTSGAYEQYF
TRBJ2-3	TRBV9	once	TRBD2	TGTGCCAGCAGCGTAGGGCTAGCGGGAGGAGATACGCAGTATTTT	CASSVGLAGGDTQYF